The source of this TCR beta chain is a study of shared clonotypes between healthy human individuals. Per the germline V gene, CDR1 is SGHRS and CDR2 is YFSETQ. V dropped 3 bases and J dropped 4 bases, with 14 bases sitting between them. CDR3 length: 14 amino acids. As defined, naive CD8 cells were CD45RO-negative and positively selected for CCR7, with terminally differentiated effector memory CD45RA+ cells excluded. Data came from immunoSEQ multiplex PCR; TCRdb stores just in-frame clones and leaves some out. The data hold roughly 810,000 clones, with roughly 96% observed a single time. The sample was naive CD8+ T cells sorted from blood. The V and J genes are TRBV5-1 and TRBJ2-7, with D uncertain. The TCR comes from a man aged 25-40 years in good health. CDR3 protein: CASSSGPTGYEQYF. For the CDR3, the DNA is TGCGCCAGCAGCTCTGGACCGACTGGTTACGAGCAGTACTTC.